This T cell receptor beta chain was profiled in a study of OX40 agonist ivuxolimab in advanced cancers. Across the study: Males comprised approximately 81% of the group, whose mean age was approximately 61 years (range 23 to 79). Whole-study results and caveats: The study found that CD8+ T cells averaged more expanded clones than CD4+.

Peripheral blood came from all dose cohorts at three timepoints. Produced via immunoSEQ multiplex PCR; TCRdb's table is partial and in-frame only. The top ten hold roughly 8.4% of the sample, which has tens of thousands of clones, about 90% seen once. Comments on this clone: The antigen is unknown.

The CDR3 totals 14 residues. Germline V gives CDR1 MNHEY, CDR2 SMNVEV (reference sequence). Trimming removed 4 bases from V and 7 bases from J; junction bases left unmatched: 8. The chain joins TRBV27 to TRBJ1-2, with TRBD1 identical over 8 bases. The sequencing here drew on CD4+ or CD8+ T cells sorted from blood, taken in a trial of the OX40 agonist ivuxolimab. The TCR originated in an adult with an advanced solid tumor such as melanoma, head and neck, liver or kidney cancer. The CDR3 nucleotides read TGTGCCAGCAGTTCGACAGGGGTTTTCTTTGGCTACACCTTC. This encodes CASSSTGVFFGYTF.